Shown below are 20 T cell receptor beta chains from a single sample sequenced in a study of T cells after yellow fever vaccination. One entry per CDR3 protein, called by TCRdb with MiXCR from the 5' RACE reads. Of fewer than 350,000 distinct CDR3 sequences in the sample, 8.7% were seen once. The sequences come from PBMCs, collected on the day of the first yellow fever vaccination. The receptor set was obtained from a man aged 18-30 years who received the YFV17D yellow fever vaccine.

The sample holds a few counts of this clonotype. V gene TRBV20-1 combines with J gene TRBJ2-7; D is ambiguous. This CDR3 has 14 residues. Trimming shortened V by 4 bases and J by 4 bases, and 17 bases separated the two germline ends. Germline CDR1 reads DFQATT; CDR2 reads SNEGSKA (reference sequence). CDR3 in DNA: TGCAGTGCTAAACTTGCAAAGGGTAGTTACGAGCAGTACGTC. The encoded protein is CSAKLAKGSYEQYV.

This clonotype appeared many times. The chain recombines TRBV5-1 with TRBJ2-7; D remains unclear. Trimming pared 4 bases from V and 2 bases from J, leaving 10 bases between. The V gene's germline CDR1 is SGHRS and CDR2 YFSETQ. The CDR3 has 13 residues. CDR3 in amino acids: CASSPTTTYEQYF. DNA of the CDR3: TGCGCCAGCAGCCCCACAACGACCTACGAGCAGTACTTC.

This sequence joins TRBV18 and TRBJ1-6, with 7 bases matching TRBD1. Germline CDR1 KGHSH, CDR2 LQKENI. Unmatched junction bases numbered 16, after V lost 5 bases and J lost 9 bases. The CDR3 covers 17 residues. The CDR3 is CASSIEVGQAFRSPLHF. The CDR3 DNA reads TGTGCCAGCTCAATAGAAGTCGGACAGGCCTTTCGTTCACCCCTCCACTTT.

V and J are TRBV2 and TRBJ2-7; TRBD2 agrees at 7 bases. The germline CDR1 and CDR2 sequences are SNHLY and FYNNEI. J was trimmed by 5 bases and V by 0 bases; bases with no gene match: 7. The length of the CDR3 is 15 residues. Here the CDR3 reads CASSEAGTRGDEQYF. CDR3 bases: TGTGCCAGCAGTGAAGCGGGGACTCGGGGGGACGAGCAGTACTTC.

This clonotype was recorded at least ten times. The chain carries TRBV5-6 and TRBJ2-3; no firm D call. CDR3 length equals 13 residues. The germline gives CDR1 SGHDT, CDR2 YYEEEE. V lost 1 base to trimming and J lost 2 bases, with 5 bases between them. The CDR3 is CASSLYLTDTQYF. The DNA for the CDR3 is TGTGCCAGCAGCTTGTACCTCACAGATACGCAGTATTTT.

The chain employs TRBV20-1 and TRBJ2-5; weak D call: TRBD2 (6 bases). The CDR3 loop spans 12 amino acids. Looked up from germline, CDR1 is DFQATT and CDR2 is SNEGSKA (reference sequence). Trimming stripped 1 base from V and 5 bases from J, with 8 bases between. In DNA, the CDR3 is TGCAGTGCTAGAGGACGGGGGGAGACCCAGTACTTC. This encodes CSARGRGETQYF.

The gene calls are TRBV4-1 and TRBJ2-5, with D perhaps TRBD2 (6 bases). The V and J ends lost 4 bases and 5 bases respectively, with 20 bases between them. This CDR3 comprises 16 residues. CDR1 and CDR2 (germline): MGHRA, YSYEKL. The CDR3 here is CASSLRPPTGGETQYF. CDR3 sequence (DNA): TGCGCCAGCAGCCTCCGCCCCCCCACTGGGGGGGAGACCCAGTACTTC.

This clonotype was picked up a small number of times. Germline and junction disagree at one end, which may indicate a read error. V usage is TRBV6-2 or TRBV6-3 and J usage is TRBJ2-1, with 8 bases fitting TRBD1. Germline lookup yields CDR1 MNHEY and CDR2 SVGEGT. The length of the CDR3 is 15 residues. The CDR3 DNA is TGTGCCAGCAGCTACTACCGGACAGGGAACCATGAGCAGTTCTTC. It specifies CASSYYRTGNHEQFF.

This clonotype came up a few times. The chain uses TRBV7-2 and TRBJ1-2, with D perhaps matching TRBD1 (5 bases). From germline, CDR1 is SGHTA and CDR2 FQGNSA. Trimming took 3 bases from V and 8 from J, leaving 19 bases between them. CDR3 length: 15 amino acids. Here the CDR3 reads CASSLRGPLKAGYTF. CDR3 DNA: TGTGCCAGCAGCTTGAGGGGTCCTCTGAAGGCGGGCTACACCTTC.

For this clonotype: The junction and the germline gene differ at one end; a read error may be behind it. CDR3: CTSSYSKIRTGYEQYF. The CDR3 nucleotides are TGTACCAGCAGTTACTCGAAGATCAGGACAGGCTACGAGCAGTACTTC. The gene calls are TRBV6-5 and TRBJ2-7, with TRBD1 matching 7 bases. Germline-derived CDR1 and CDR2 are MNHEY and SVGAGI. The CDR3 contains 16 residues.

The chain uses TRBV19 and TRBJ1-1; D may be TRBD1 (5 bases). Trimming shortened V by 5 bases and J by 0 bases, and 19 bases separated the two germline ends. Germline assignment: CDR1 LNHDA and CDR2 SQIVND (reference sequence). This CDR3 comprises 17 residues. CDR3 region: CASSPGPFSLMNTEAFF. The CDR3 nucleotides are TGTGCCAGTAGTCCAGGGCCGTTTTCTCTTATGAACACTGAAGCTTTCTTT.

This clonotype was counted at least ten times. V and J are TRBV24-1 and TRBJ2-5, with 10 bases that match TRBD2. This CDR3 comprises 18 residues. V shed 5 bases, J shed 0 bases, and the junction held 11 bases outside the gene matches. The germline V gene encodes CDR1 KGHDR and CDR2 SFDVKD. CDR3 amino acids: CATSGPTLLAGYQETQYF. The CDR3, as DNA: TGTGCCACCAGTGGCCCGACCCTACTAGCGGGGTACCAAGAGACCCAGTACTTC.

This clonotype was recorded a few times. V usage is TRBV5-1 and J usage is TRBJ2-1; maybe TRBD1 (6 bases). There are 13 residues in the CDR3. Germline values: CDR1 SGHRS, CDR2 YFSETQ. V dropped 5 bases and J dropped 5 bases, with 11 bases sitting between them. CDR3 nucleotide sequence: TGCGCCAGCAGGCCACAGGGAGACAATGAGCAGTTCTTC. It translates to CASRPQGDNEQFF.

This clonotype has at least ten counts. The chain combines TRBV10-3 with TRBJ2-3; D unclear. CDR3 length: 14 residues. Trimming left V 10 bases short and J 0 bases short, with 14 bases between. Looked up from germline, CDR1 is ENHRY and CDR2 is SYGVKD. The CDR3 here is CATRSAYSTDTQYF. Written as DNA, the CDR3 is TGTGCCACCAGGAGCGCCTATAGCACAGATACGCAGTATTTT.

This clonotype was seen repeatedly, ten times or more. The CDR3 sequence is CSGRGILNTEAFF. DNA of the CDR3: TGCAGCGGGCGGGGCATACTGAACACTGAAGCTTTCTTT. The chain recombines TRBV29-1 with TRBJ1-1, with D perhaps TRBD1 (5 bases). The V and J ends lost 7 bases and 0 bases respectively, with 12 bases between them. The CDR3 length is 13 residues. CDR1 is SQVTM, CDR2 ANQGSEA, per germline.

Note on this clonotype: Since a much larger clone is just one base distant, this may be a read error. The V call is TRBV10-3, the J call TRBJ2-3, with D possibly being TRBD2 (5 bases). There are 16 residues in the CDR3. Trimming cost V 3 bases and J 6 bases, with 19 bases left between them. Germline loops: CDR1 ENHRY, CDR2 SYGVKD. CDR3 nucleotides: TGTGCCATCAGTGAATCTGGGAGAGGGTTCCCCGATACGCAGTATTTT. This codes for CAISESGRGFPDTQYF.

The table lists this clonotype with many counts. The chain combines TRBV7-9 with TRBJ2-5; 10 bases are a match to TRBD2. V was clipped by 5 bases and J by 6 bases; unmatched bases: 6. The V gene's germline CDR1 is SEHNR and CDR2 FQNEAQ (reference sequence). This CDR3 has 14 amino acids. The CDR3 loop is CASSPLAGLKTQYF. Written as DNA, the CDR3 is TGTGCCAGCAGCCCACTAGCGGGGTTAAAGACCCAGTACTTC.

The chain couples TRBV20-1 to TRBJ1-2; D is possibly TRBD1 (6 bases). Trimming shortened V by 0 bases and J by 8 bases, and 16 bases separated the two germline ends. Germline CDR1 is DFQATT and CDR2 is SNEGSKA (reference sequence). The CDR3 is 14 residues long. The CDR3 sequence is CSARDRGGRVGYTF. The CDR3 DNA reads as TGCAGTGCTAGAGATAGGGGGGGGAGGGTCGGCTACACCTTC.

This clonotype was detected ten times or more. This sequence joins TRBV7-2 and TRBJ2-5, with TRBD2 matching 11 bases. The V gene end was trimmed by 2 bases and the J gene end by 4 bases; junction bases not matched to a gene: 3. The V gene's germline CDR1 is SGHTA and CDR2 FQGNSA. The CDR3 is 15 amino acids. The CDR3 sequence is CASSLWLAGGETQYF. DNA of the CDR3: TGTGCCAGCAGCTTATGGCTAGCGGGGGGAGAGACCCAGTACTTC.

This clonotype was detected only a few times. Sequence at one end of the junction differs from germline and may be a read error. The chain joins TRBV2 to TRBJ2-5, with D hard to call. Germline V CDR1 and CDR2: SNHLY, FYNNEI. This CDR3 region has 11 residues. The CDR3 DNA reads TGTGCCAGCAGTGTGTCAGAGTCCCAGTACTTC. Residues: CASSVSESQYF.